The clone carrying this T cell receptor (beta chain) was detected once. This sample is drawn from a study of blood T cell repertoires in COVID-19. From germline, CDR1 is LNHDA and CDR2 SQIVND (reference sequence). V was clipped by 5 bases and J by 9 bases, with 17 bases between them. This CDR3 has 14 amino acids. Produced via immunoSEQ multiplex PCR; TCRdb's table is partial and in-frame only. There are some 230,000 clones in the sample; around four fifths occur only once, and roughly 4.6% lies in the top ten. This receptor was obtained from a woman aged 55-70 years who had recovered from COVID-19. This chain links TRBV19 with TRBJ2-4, with a tentative D call TRBD1 (5 bases). Sequenced sample: peripheral blood. The CDR3 loop reads CASSQEWVGAIQYF. The CDR3 DNA reads as TGTGCCAGTAGTCAGGAATGGGTAGGGGCCATTCAGTACTTC.